This TCR beta chain was sequenced for a study of identical twins. Study conclusions and caveats: The abundant beta clonotypes from cord blood had fewer insertions, and memory repertoires had none of this. Conclusions relied on cross-sectional statistical analysis, not following the same donors. The study found weaker excess twin sharing in beta out-of-frame sequences. Those out-of-frame alpha sequences shared by twins showed an excess of low generation probability.

This clonotype appeared many times. What it binds is unknown. CDR3 length: 11 residues. V was trimmed by 10 bases and J by 14 bases, leaving 15 bases between them. TCRdb reprocessed the 5' RACE reads via MiXCR and lists one record per CDR3 protein. The sample contains more than 650,000 distinct CDR3 sequences, approximately 6% of which appear only once. The TCR sequence derives from a man aged 18 to 30 in good health. Sequencing was performed on naive T cells sorted from blood. This chain uses TRBV12-3 or TRBV12-4 with TRBJ1-6; D perhaps matches TRBD1 (5 bases). The CDR3 here is CAIRAGQTLHF. CDR3 nucleotide sequence: TGTGCCATCCGCGCGGGGCAAACCCTCCACTTT.